These 32 T cell receptor beta chains share one sample of origin, sequenced in a study of blood T cell repertoires in COVID-19. TCRdb keeps only in-frame clones here, not all; method: immunoSEQ multiplex PCR. The data hold roughly 92,000 clones, with roughly 86% observed a single time. The sequenced sample consisted of peripheral blood. The receptors shown here come from a man between 50 and 59 years old with acute or convalescent COVID-19.

This clone was detected only once. V usage is TRBV11-2 and J usage is TRBJ2-1; 9 bases agree with TRBD2. CDR3 length: 17 residues. Germline trimming cut 1 base from V and 7 bases from J; bases unmatched to any gene: 11. The germline V gene has CDR1 SGHAT and CDR2 FQNNGV. The CDR3 region is CASSLAGLAGGTNEQFF. CDR3 DNA sequence: TGTGCCAGCAGCTTAGCGGGACTAGCAGGAGGTACGAATGAGCAGTTCTTC.

V usage is TRBV15 and J usage is TRBJ1-1, with unresolved D. The CDR3 runs to 14 residues. The germline CDR1 and CDR2 sequences are LNHNV and YYDKDF (reference sequence). Trimming pared 3 bases from V and 7 bases from J, leaving 15 bases between. The CDR3 spells CATSSNLDSHEAFF. The CDR3 region has the DNA TGTGCCACCAGCAGCAACTTGGACTCCCATGAAGCTTTCTTT.

The chain couples TRBV11-2 to TRBJ2-2; 9 bases map to TRBD1. The CDR3 totals 15 residues. Germline trimming cut 5 bases from V and 7 bases from J; bases unmatched to any gene: 8. The germline V gene has CDR1 SGHAT and CDR2 FQNNGV. For the CDR3, the DNA is TGTGCCAGCAGCCCGACGACAGGGGGGATCGGGGAGCTGTTTTTT. Translated: CASSPTTGGIGELFF.

This clone appeared once. The chain carries TRBV4-1 and TRBJ2-7, with D tentatively TRBD1 (5 bases). Trimming stripped 0 bases from V and 7 bases from J, with 16 bases between. This CDR3 is 15 amino acids long. Germline V lookup: CDR1 MGHRA, CDR2 YSYEKL. CDR3 coding DNA: TGCGCCAGCAGCCAAGATTATACAGGCCTGGGGGAGCAGTACTTC. It encodes CASSQDYTGLGEQYF.

V and J are TRBV30 and TRBJ2-5; 8 nucleotides line up with TRBD1. Per the germline V gene, CDR1 is GTSNPN and CDR2 is SVGIG (reference sequence). The junction had 6 bases not matched to a gene; V was cut back by 2 bases and J by 4 bases. The CDR3 runs 14 residues. The CDR3 loop is CAWSIGQGRETQYF. DNA of the CDR3: TGTGCCTGGAGTATCGGACAGGGACGAGAGACCCAGTACTTC.

The chain employs TRBV6-2 or TRBV6-3 and TRBJ2-1; a weak D match, TRBD1 (6 bases). V dropped 5 bases and J dropped 2 bases, with 10 bases sitting between them. From germline, CDR1 is MNHEY and CDR2 SVGEGT. The CDR3 spans 14 residues. CDR3 sequence reads: CASSTGPPYNEQFF. CDR3 nucleotides: TGTGCCAGCAGTACAGGGCCCCCCTACAATGAGCAGTTCTTC.

The V and J genes are TRBV7-3 and TRBJ2-2, with 9 bases matching TRBD2. Germline CDR1 reads SGHTA; CDR2 reads FQGTGA. This CDR3 spans 16 amino acids. Losses at the gene ends were 5 bases for V and 5 bases for J; bases not matched to a gene: 9. The chain's CDR3 is CASSPRVAGATGELFF. In nucleotides, the CDR3 is TGTGCCAGCAGCCCCCGTGTAGCGGGAGCTACCGGGGAGCTGTTTTTT.

The chain combines TRBV19 with TRBJ2-7; 9 positions agree with TRBD1. CDR1 LNHDA and CDR2 SQIVND come from the germline V gene (reference sequence). Trimming took 6 bases from V and 2 from J; bases not matched to a gene: 5. This CDR3 comprises 14 residues. The CDR3 is CASRVGQGTYEQYF. The CDR3 nucleotides read TGTGCCAGTAGGGTCGGACAGGGGACCTACGAGCAGTACTTC.

The J gene is TRBJ1-2, the V gene TRBV6-5; tentative D call: TRBD1 (6 bases). This CDR3 contains 15 residues. V lost 2 bases and J lost 0, with 10 bases in between. CDR1 is MNHEY, CDR2 SVGAGI, per germline. CDR3 amino acids: CASSYGDTTNYGYTF. CDR3 nucleotides: TGTGCCAGCAGTTACGGGGACACTACTAACTATGGCTACACCTTC.

The chain joins TRBV7-3 to TRBJ2-1; TRBD2 agrees at 11 bases. Germline-derived CDR1 and CDR2 are SGHTA and FQGTGA. V dropped 5 bases and J dropped 4; count of bases not matched to a gene: 4. This CDR3 comprises 15 residues. CDR3 amino acids: CASSPGLAGYNEQFF. CDR3 bases: TGTGCCAGCAGCCCCGGACTAGCGGGTTACAATGAGCAGTTCTTC.

This chain joins TRBV4-1 and TRBJ2-1; 13 bases map to TRBD2. This CDR3 contains 18 residues. Germline V gene sequence: CDR1 MGHRA, CDR2 YSYEKL. The V gene end was trimmed by 0 bases and the J gene end by 6 bases; junction bases not matched to a gene: 8. CDR3 region: CASSQDPVLAGGSNEQFF. The CDR3 bases are TGCGCCAGCAGCCAAGATCCGGTACTAGCGGGAGGGAGCAATGAGCAGTTCTTC.

The chain employs TRBV5-1 and TRBJ2-6; 8 bases map to TRBD2. Per the germline V gene, CDR1 is SGHRS and CDR2 is YFSETQ. The CDR3 sequence is 18 residues long. V dropped 3 bases and J dropped 0; count of bases not matched to a gene: 8. The CDR3 DNA reads TGCGCCAGCAGCTCGACTAGCGTAGGCATCTCTGGGGCCAACGTCCTGACTTTC. This codes for CASSSTSVGISGANVLTF.

The rearrangement links TRBV15 to TRBJ2-1; 8 bases align to TRBD2. Germline values: CDR1 LNHNV, CDR2 YYDKDF (reference sequence). The CDR3 sequence is 15 residues long. The junction had 10 bases not matched to a gene; V was cut back by 3 bases and J by 9 bases. The CDR3 spells CATSREGLGTSEQFF. The CDR3 bases are TGTGCCACCAGCAGGGAAGGACTAGGGACTAGTGAGCAGTTCTTC.

V and J are TRBV3-1 (or the pseudogene TRBV3-2) and TRBJ1-2; no definite D call. V lost 1 base, J lost 8 bases, and 5 bases lay in between. Germline V lookup: CDR1 LGHDT, CDR2 YNNKEL (reference sequence). The CDR3 totals 11 residues. The CDR3 reads CASSQGQGYTF. The CDR3 DNA is TGTGCCAGCAGCCAAGGGCAAGGCTACACCTTC.

This clone has only one observation. V is TRBV7-2 and J is TRBJ1-2; no clear D. The germline gives CDR1 SGHTA, CDR2 FQGNSA. The CDR3 is 13 amino acids. V lost 3 bases, J lost 8 bases, and 13 bases lay in between. This CDR3 reads CASSFGGFAGYTF. The CDR3 DNA sequence: TGTGCCAGCAGCTTTGGAGGGTTCGCCGGCTACACCTTC.

The rearrangement uses TRBV2 and TRBJ2-2; perhaps TRBD2 as D (5 bases). V lost 5 bases and J 1 base, leaving 8 bases between the germline ends. Germline-derived CDR1 and CDR2 are SNHLY and FYNNEI. The CDR3 has 14 residues. The CDR3 is CASSPRENTGELFF. CDR3 in DNA: TGTGCCAGCAGTCCCCGGGAGAACACCGGGGAGCTGTTTTTT.

The V and J genes are TRBV1 and TRBJ2-1; the table's D call of TRBD2 was not tested on the DNA. TRBV1 is marked as a pseudogene. The CDR3 totals 16 residues. CDR3 coding DNA: TGCACCAGCAGCCAAGATCCTAGCGGGAGGTCCAATGAGCAGTTCTTC. Its translation is CTSSQDPSGRSNEQFF.

The chain carries TRBV15 and TRBJ1-2, with a possible D match to TRBD1 (5 bases). The CDR3 extends over 14 amino acids. The V and J ends lost 0 bases and 8 bases respectively, with 13 bases between them. CDR1 is LNHNV, CDR2 YYDKDF, per germline (reference sequence). The DNA of the CDR3 is TGTGCCACCAGCAGAGATGGGGCCGGAAAGGGCTACACCTTC. It yields the protein CATSRDGAGKGYTF.

This clone appeared once. The J gene is TRBJ2-1, the V gene TRBV19; 9 bases align to TRBD2. The V segment lost 1 base and the J segment 7 bases; nucleotides outside the gene matches: 8. Looked up from germline, CDR1 is LNHDA and CDR2 is SQIVND (reference sequence). This CDR3 has 16 amino acids. The DNA for the CDR3 is TGTGCCAGTAGTATAGTAGCGGGAGCCCCTAGGAATGAGCAGTTCTTC. Translating gives CASSIVAGAPRNEQFF.

Comments on this clone: Other DNA sequences from this sample encode an identical CDR3 as well. The V gene is TRBV2, the J gene TRBJ1-5; 9 nucleotides align to TRBD1. The junction had 5 bases not matched to a gene; V was cut back by 7 bases and J by 4 bases. The CDR3 runs 14 residues. Per germline, CDR1 SNHLY and CDR2 FYNNEI. The CDR3 region has the DNA TGTGCCAGCACCCGCGGGACAGGGAATCAGCCCCAGCATTTT. Its translation: CASTRGTGNQPQHF. Full variable domain (outside the CDR3, taken from reference TRBV2 and TRBJ1-5): EPEVTQTPSHQVTQMGQEVILRCVPISNHLYFYWYRQILGQKVEFLVSFYNNEISEKSEIFDDQFSVERPDGSNFTLKIRSTKLEDSAMYFCASTRGTGNQPQHFGDGTRLSIL.

The chain has TRBV5-5 and TRBJ2-1; 9 nucleotides match TRBD2. The V and J ends lost 4 bases and 6 bases, in that order; junction bases with no gene match: 5. The CDR3 has 14 amino acids. Germline V gives CDR1 SGHKS, CDR2 YYEKEE (reference sequence). The CDR3 loop reads CASSRAGGLNEQFF. The CDR3 nucleotides read TGTGCCAGCAGCAGAGCGGGAGGCCTCAATGAGCAGTTCTTC.

Comment on this clone: Germline is not matched at one junction end, which may reflect a read error. The chain couples TRBV15 to TRBJ2-7; the D gene is possibly TRBD1 (6 bases). The length of the CDR3 is 15 residues. Per germline, CDR1 LNHNV and CDR2 YYDKDF (reference sequence). In DNA, the CDR3 is TGTGCCACCAGCAGAGATTCAGCCGCGCAGGGGCACAGGGACTTC. Translating gives CATSRDSAAQGHRDF.

The chain is built from TRBV6-6 and TRBJ2-7; D ambiguous. V was cut by 6 bases and J by 1 base, with 7 bases left in between. The CDR3 is 12 residues long. Per the germline V gene, CDR1 is MNHNY and CDR2 is SVGAGI (reference sequence). CDR3 amino acids: CASRGDSYEQYF. As DNA, the CDR3 is TGTGCCAGCAGAGGAGATTCCTACGAGCAGTACTTC.

Only one count was recorded for this clone. This rearrangement joins TRBV24-1 to TRBJ1-2; tentative D call: TRBD1 (5 bases). Deletions cut 6 bases from V and 6 bases from J, with 13 bases between. The CDR3 runs 13 residues. Germline CDR1 KGHDR, CDR2 SFDVKD. The CDR3 bases are TGTGCCACCAGTATCTCAGGGATAAATGGCTACACCTTC. Translation gives CATSISGINGYTF.

This clone was detected only once. The rearrangement links TRBV6-4 to TRBJ2-7; 9 nucleotides align to TRBD2. Germline V lookup: CDR1 MRHNA, CDR2 SNTAGT. The CDR3 runs to 15 residues. With 6 bases clipped from V and 4 bases from J, the junction kept 10 bases outside the gene matches. CDR3 protein: CASRILAGATYEQYF. The CDR3 region has the DNA TGTGCCAGCAGGATTTTAGCGGGAGCAACGTACGAGCAGTACTTC.

This clone was seen more than once but under ten times. The chain uses TRBV6-5 and TRBJ2-7; TRBD2 aligns across 11 bases. The CDR3 covers 15 residues. Germline V gene lookup returns CDR1 MNHEY and CDR2 SVGAGI. With 8 bases clipped from V and 1 base from J, the junction kept 7 bases outside the gene matches. The DNA of the CDR3 is TGTGCCAGCTGGCCTAGCGGGAGGCCTTCCTACGAGCAGTACTTC. This codes for CASWPSGRPSYEQYF.

V usage is TRBV5-1 and J usage is TRBJ2-7; D is unclear. The CDR3 is 14 amino acids. Trimming removed 1 base from V and 5 bases from J, with 13 bases in between. The V gene's germline CDR1 is SGHRS and CDR2 YFSETQ. This CDR3 reads CASSLSPILHEQYF. The CDR3 DNA reads as TGCGCCAGCAGCTTGTCCCCTATACTCCACGAGCAGTACTTC.

The chain carries TRBV7-9 and TRBJ2-1; 7 bases match TRBD1. V shed 0 bases and J 3 bases; nucleotides not matched to a gene: 2. This CDR3 comprises 15 residues. CDR1 is SEHNR and CDR2 is FQNEAQ in the germline V gene (reference sequence). CDR3 nucleotides: TGTGCCAGCAGCTTAGCGACAGGGAGCTACAATGAGCAGTTCTTC. Translation: CASSLATGSYNEQFF.

The V and J genes are TRBV7-9 and TRBJ2-7, with 9 bases aligning to TRBD1. The CDR3 extends over 14 amino acids. Germline assignment: CDR1 SEHNR and CDR2 FQNEAQ (reference sequence). With V trimmed by 5 bases and J by 4 bases, 6 bases remained unmatched. The CDR3 loop reads CASSPGQGRYEQYF. CDR3 sequence (DNA): TGTGCCAGCAGCCCTGGACAGGGGAGGTACGAGCAGTACTTC.

This clone was recorded only once. V and J are TRBV3-1 (or the pseudogene TRBV3-2) and TRBJ2-2, with 8 positions matching TRBD1. This CDR3 is built from 16 residues. The V gene's germline CDR1 is LGHDT and CDR2 YNNKEL (reference sequence). Losses at the gene ends were 2 bases for V and 5 bases for J; bases not matched to a gene: 7. DNA for the CDR3: TGTGCCAGCAGCCAATTCAGGACAGGGTCGACCGGGGAGCTGTTTTTT. This encodes CASSQFRTGSTGELFF.

J is TRBJ2-7 and V is TRBV23-1, with D unclear. TRBV23-1 qualifies as an ORF whose function is uncertain. CDR3 length: 15 amino acids. V lost 5 bases, J lost 3 bases, and 17 bases lay in between. The CDR3 spells CASSYQLSTLYEQYF. The CDR3 coding sequence is TGCGCCAGCAGTTACCAACTCTCCACTCTCTACGAGCAGTACTTC.

This CDR3 reads CASSPQTVNSPLHF. The DNA for the CDR3 is TGTGCCAGCTCACCACAAACAGTAAATTCACCCCTCCACTTT. The chain employs TRBV18 and TRBJ1-6; no firm D call. The CDR3 has 14 residues. V was clipped by 1 base and J by 7 bases, with 8 bases between them. Germline lookup yields CDR1 KGHSH and CDR2 LQKENI.